Shown below are 28 T cell receptor beta chains from a single sample sequenced in a study of control samples from healthy donors and cancer patients. Repertoires were generated with immunoSEQ multiplex PCR, while TCRdb's copy carries only in-frame clones and drops some. The sample has 64,000 or so clones, under 95% seen once. Sample: PBMCs. All receptors come from a man aged 40-50 years with colorectal cancer.

The V call is TRBV6-6, the J call TRBJ2-7; 10 nucleotides line up with TRBD1. Germline CDR1 reads MNHNY; CDR2 reads SVGAGI (reference sequence). CDR3 length: 14 residues. Trimming at V came to 2 bases and at J to 5 bases, leaving 3 bases not matched to a gene. The CDR3 reads CASSYPGQGDEQYF. In nucleotides, the CDR3 is TGTGCCAGCAGTTACCCCGGACAGGGGGACGAGCAGTACTTC.

V usage is TRBV5-1 and J usage is TRBJ2-1, with 12 bases lining up with TRBD1. The CDR3 has 15 amino acids. Germline V gene lookup returns CDR1 SGHRS and CDR2 YFSETQ. J gave up 8 bases and V 4 bases, and 7 bases lay outside the gene matches. The CDR3 region is CASSHAGTGGDEQFF. The CDR3 bases are TGCGCCAGCAGCCACGCCGGGACAGGGGGCGATGAGCAGTTCTTC.

Written as DNA, the CDR3 is TGTGCCTGGAGTGCAGGAGGCAATCAGCCCCAGCATTTT. It is translated as CAWSAGGNQPQHF. V is TRBV30 and J is TRBJ1-5; D is unresolved. This CDR3 comprises 13 residues. Germline V gene lookup returns CDR1 GTSNPN and CDR2 SVGIG (reference sequence). V lost 1 base, J lost 2 bases, and 6 bases lay in between.

The chain recombines TRBV19 with TRBJ1-2; D perhaps matches TRBD1 (5 bases). Germline V gives CDR1 LNHDA, CDR2 SQIVND (reference sequence). The CDR3 spans 13 residues. V was shortened by 3 bases and J by 2 bases, with 7 bases between the two germline ends. This chain's CDR3 is CASSMRGNYGYTF. Written as DNA, the CDR3 is TGTGCCAGTAGTATGAGGGGAAACTATGGCTACACCTTC.

The chain combines TRBV14 with TRBJ1-2; D is undetermined. Trimming shortened V by 0 bases and J by 2 bases, and 10 bases separated the two germline ends. This CDR3 region has 15 residues. From germline, CDR1 is SGHDN and CDR2 FVKESK. The CDR3 protein is CASSQELVRNYGYTF. The CDR3 DNA reads TGTGCCAGCAGCCAAGAGTTGGTCAGAAACTATGGCTACACCTTC.

The chain recombines TRBV7-9 with TRBJ2-1; D gene uncertain. The CDR3 extends over 11 amino acids. With 7 bases removed from V and 4 bases from J, the gap between germline ends came to 5 bases. The V gene's germline CDR1 is SEHNR and CDR2 FQNEAQ (reference sequence). DNA of the CDR3: TGTGCCAGCAACCTGTACAATGAGCAGTTCTTC. It encodes CASNLYNEQFF. Full variable domain (remainder filled in from reference TRBV7-9 and TRBJ2-1): DTGVSQNPRHKITKRGQNVTFRCDPISEHNRLYWYRQTLGQGPEFLTYFQNEAQLEKSRLLSDRFSAERPKGSFSTLEIQRTEQGDSAMYLCASNLYNEQFFGPGTRLTVL.

This chain connects TRBV11-2 to TRBJ2-1; D uncertain. Germline V gene sequence: CDR1 SGHAT, CDR2 FQNNGV. The CDR3 consists of 14 residues. The V end was cut by 5 bases, the J end by 6 bases, with 14 bases between. CDR3 DNA: TGTGCCAGCAGCACCGGGCCCTTGGGCAATGAGCAGTTCTTC. Amino acid sequence: CASSTGPLGNEQFF.

The chain joins TRBV11-3 to TRBJ2-1; D is unresolved. This CDR3 spans 11 amino acids. Germline V gene lookup returns CDR1 SGHNT and CDR2 YENEEA. Between the trimmed V and J ends, which lost 5 bases and 8 bases, there was a span of 7 bases. The DNA for the CDR3 is TGTGCCAGCAGCCTACAACATGAGCAGTTCTTC. This gives the protein CASSLQHEQFF.

This chain uses TRBV7-6 with TRBJ2-1; 8 bases line up with TRBD2. V lost 2 bases, J lost 5 bases, and 2 bases stayed unmatched. Germline assignment: CDR1 SGHVS and CDR2 FNYEAQ. The CDR3 totals 14 residues. The CDR3 region is CASSLYGGDNEQFF. CDR3 in DNA: TGTGCCAGCAGCTTATACGGGGGGGACAATGAGCAGTTCTTC. The variable domain in full, with the rest retrieved from reference TRBV7-6 and TRBJ2-1, is GAGVSQSPRYKVTKRGQDVALRCDPISGHVSLYWYRQALGQGPEFLTYFNYEAQQDKSGLPNDRFSAERPEGSISTLTIQRTEQRDSAMYRCASSLYGGDNEQFFGPGTRLTVL.

The chain joins TRBV20-1 to TRBJ1-6, with D perhaps matching TRBD1 (6 bases). V lost 3 bases, J lost 6 bases, and 9 bases lay in between. From germline, CDR1 is DFQATT and CDR2 SNEGSKA (reference sequence). The CDR3 has 13 amino acids. The CDR3 coding sequence is TGCAGTGCTAGTACAGGGCGTAATTCACCCCTCCACTTT. It encodes CSASTGRNSPLHF.

In this sample, this clone turned up once. The rearrangement links TRBV25-1 to TRBJ1-2; D possibly corresponds to TRBD1 (5 bases). There are 13 residues in the CDR3. Trimming shortened V by 9 bases and J by 3 bases, and 14 bases separated the two germline ends. The germline CDR1 and CDR2 sequences are MGHDK and SYGVNS. The CDR3 DNA follows: TGTGCCAGTGCCCGGGGAGGGGACTATGGCTACACCTTC. Its translation is CASARGGDYGYTF.

The gene calls are TRBV3-1 (or the pseudogene TRBV3-2) and TRBJ2-5; 8 bases agree with TRBD2. Germline CDR1 reads LGHDT; CDR2 reads YNNKEL (reference sequence). Trimming cost V 2 bases and J 5 bases; bases outside gene matches: 10. The CDR3 has 16 residues. The CDR3 reads CASSQHSSGGLETQYF. DNA of the CDR3: TGTGCCAGCAGCCAACACTCAAGCGGGGGTTTGGAGACCCAGTACTTC.

The chain uses TRBV5-5 and TRBJ1-5; D is unresolved. CDR3 length: 13 residues. CDR1 is SGHKS and CDR2 is YYEKEE in the germline V gene (reference sequence). The germline V and J ends were trimmed by 4 bases and 0 bases, with 5 bases remaining between them. The CDR3 loop reads CASSPNSNQPQHF. The CDR3 nucleotides read TGTGCCAGCAGCCCCAATAGCAATCAGCCCCAGCATTTT.

The rearrangement links TRBV7-6 to TRBJ1-3; D is uncertain. Trimming removed 1 base at V and 1 base at J, with 5 bases between. The CDR3 spans 14 residues. Per the germline V gene, CDR1 is SGHVS and CDR2 is FNYEAQ. The CDR3 DNA follows: TGTGCCAGCAGCTTAGAGCCTTCTGGAAACACCATATATTTT. Encoded protein: CASSLEPSGNTIYF.

This clone is a singleton in its sample. The V gene is TRBV12-3 or TRBV12-4, the J gene TRBJ1-1; 7 bases are a match to TRBD1. This CDR3 has 13 amino acids. The V gene end was trimmed by 6 bases and the J gene end by 8 bases; junction bases not matched to a gene: 9. In DNA form, the CDR3 reads TGTGCCAGCAGCCTTAGACAGGGAGGGGAAGCTTTCTTT. Translation gives CASSLRQGGEAFF.

The chain uses TRBV5-1 and TRBJ1-4; D is possibly TRBD1 (6 bases). The germline gives CDR1 SGHRS, CDR2 YFSETQ. This CDR3 spans 13 amino acids. Trimming pared 0 bases from V and 10 bases from J, leaving 10 bases between. The CDR3 region has the DNA TGCGCCAGCAGCTTGGACGGACAGTTAAAACTGTTTTTT. Translation: CASSLDGQLKLFF.

The chain combines TRBV5-1 with TRBJ2-3; D is possibly TRBD2 (6 bases). CDR3 length equals 14 residues. Between the trimmed V and J ends, which lost 0 bases and 4 bases, there was a span of 9 bases. Looked up from germline, CDR1 is SGHRS and CDR2 is YFSETQ. CDR3 DNA: TGCGCCAGCAGCTTGGCCTGGGGGGCAGATACGCAGTATTTT. This translates into CASSLAWGADTQYF.

The rearrangement joins TRBV29-1 to TRBJ1-4, with D possibly being TRBD1 (5 bases). Deletions cut 4 bases from V and 7 bases from J, with 10 bases between. The length of the CDR3 is 12 residues. CDR1 SQVTM and CDR2 ANQGSEA come from the germline V gene. The CDR3 bases are TGCAGCGTTGCAGGGCTCGGTGAAAAACTGTTTTTT. This gives the protein CSVAGLGEKLFF.

The gene calls are TRBV3-1 (or the pseudogene TRBV3-2) and TRBJ1-2; perhaps TRBD1 as D (6 bases). The length of the CDR3 is 14 residues. The V and J ends lost 0 bases and 4 bases respectively, with 9 bases between them. The germline CDR1 and CDR2 sequences are LGHDT and YNNKEL (reference sequence). CDR3 DNA sequence: TGTGCCAGCAGCCAAGAGACAGGAATCTATGGCTACACCTTC. Residues: CASSQETGIYGYTF.

The chain joins TRBV16 to TRBJ1-5, with a weak D call TRBD1 (5 bases). This CDR3 is 15 amino acids long. Germline V gene lookup returns CDR1 KGHSY and CDR2 FQNENV. Deletions cut 4 bases from V and 1 base from J, with 11 bases between. The CDR3 protein is CASSPSGGSNQPQHF. The CDR3 nucleotides read TGTGCCAGCAGCCCCTCCGGGGGGAGCAATCAGCCCCAGCATTTT.

For this clone: One end of the junction does not line up with germline, which may come from a read error. The V and J genes are TRBV5-4 and TRBJ2-3; 9 bases fit TRBD1. The CDR3 length is 12 residues. Germline V gives CDR1 SGHNT, CDR2 YYREEE (reference sequence). CDR3 in amino acids: CASSPRDRDPNF. CDR3 bases: TGTGCCAGCAGCCCCCGGGACAGGGACCCCAATTTT.

The gene calls are TRBV6-5 and TRBJ2-7; 9 bases line up with TRBD1. The V segment lost 6 bases and the J segment 3 bases; nucleotides outside the gene matches: 9. The V gene's germline CDR1 is MNHEY and CDR2 SVGAGI. The CDR3 consists of 15 residues. CDR3 nucleotide sequence: TGTGCCAGCAGCCGGGACAGGGAACAGGGCTACGAGCAGTACTTC. Translation gives CASSRDREQGYEQYF.

The sample holds a few counts of this clone. This chain connects TRBV7-9 to TRBJ2-7; 9 nucleotides line up with TRBD1. This CDR3 has 14 amino acids. Germline V gene lookup returns CDR1 SEHNR and CDR2 FQNEAQ (reference sequence). V lost 8 bases, J lost 2 bases, and 7 bases stayed unmatched. CDR3 bases: TGTGCCAGCGAGTGGGGACAGGGAACCTACGAGCAGTACTTC. Translated, it gives CASEWGQGTYEQYF.

The chain uses TRBV6-5 and TRBJ1-2; D is possibly TRBD1 (6 bases). The CDR3 length is 14 residues. V gave up 8 bases and J gave up 4 bases, with 17 bases separating them. Germline assignment: CDR1 MNHEY and CDR2 SVGAGI. CDR3 in DNA: TGTGCCAGCTCGATGGAAGGGGGGATCTATGGCTACACCTTC. Translating gives CASSMEGGIYGYTF.

The chain uses TRBV5-1 and TRBJ1-4; the match to TRBD1 covers 7 bases. The CDR3 loop spans 16 amino acids. V lost 4 bases to trimming and J lost 0 bases; unmatched junction nucleotides: 6. Germline V gives CDR1 SGHRS, CDR2 YFSETQ. The CDR3 bases are TGCGCCAGCAGCAAAGGACAGGCGGCAACTAATGAAAAACTGTTTTTT. Amino acid sequence: CASSKGQAATNEKLFF.

The CDR3 sequence is CASSLGGRSTDTQYF. The CDR3 coding sequence is TGTGCCAGCAGCTTGGGCGGGAGGAGCACAGATACGCAGTATTTT. V and J are TRBV5-8 and TRBJ2-3; 8 bases map to TRBD2. The CDR3 runs 15 residues. Unmatched junction bases numbered 0, after V lost 0 bases and J lost 0 bases. Looked up from germline, CDR1 is SGHTS and CDR2 is YDEGEE.

This clone was recorded only once. This rearrangement joins TRBV5-1 to TRBJ2-2; 7 positions match TRBD1. The V gene end was trimmed by 3 bases and the J gene end by 7 bases; junction bases not matched to a gene: 9. The CDR3 totals 15 residues. Germline V gene data show CDR1 as SGHRS and CDR2 as YFSETQ. The chain's CDR3 is CASSSRTGPSGELFF. The CDR3, as DNA: TGCGCCAGCAGCTCTCGGACAGGACCGAGCGGGGAGCTGTTTTTT.

V usage is TRBV3-1 (or the pseudogene TRBV3-2) and J usage is TRBJ1-2, with a possible D match to TRBD1 (5 bases). The CDR3 runs to 13 residues. Between the trimmed V and J ends, which lost 0 bases and 13 bases, there was a span of 15 bases. Germline V CDR1 and CDR2: LGHDT, YNNKEL (reference sequence). DNA for the CDR3: TGTGCCAGCAGCCAAGATATAGAAGGGACTCCCACCTTC. Its protein is CASSQDIEGTPTF.